One and the same sample provided the 2 T cell receptor beta chains below, sequenced in a study of T cell changes during pregnancy in multiple sclerosis. The assay was immunoSEQ multiplex PCR, and TCRdb's table has in-frame clones only and misses some. This table holds approximately 40,000 clones, roughly nine tenths found once. The specimen was CD4+ T cells from peripheral blood mononuclear cells, collected in the first trimester of pregnancy. All receptors come from a female donor with multiple sclerosis, enrolled in a pregnancy study.

The chain couples TRBV6-1 to TRBJ2-5; 8 nucleotides agree with TRBD1. The CDR3 has 14 amino acids. Germline CDR1 MNHNS, CDR2 SASEGT. Trimming at V came to 4 bases and at J to 5 bases, leaving 6 bases not matched to a gene. In DNA, the CDR3 is TGTGCCAGCAGTGGGACAGGGAAGAAGGAGACCCAGTACTTC. Residues: CASSGTGKKETQYF.

This chain uses TRBV7-2 with TRBJ2-1; 7 nucleotides align to TRBD1. This CDR3 is 15 amino acids long. Losses at the gene ends were 5 bases for V and 0 bases for J; bases not matched to a gene: 4. The germline gives CDR1 SGHTA, CDR2 FQGNSA. The CDR3 protein is CASSVDRSSYNEQFF. CDR3 nucleotide sequence: TGTGCCAGCAGCGTGGACAGGAGCTCCTACAATGAGCAGTTCTTC.